This TCR beta chain was profiled in a study of T cell responses to AZD1222 COVID-19 vaccine. The data were produced by immunoSEQ multiplex PCR, yet TCRdb's version contains in-frame clones alone and is incomplete. The sample contains under 80,000 clones, about 85% of which appear only once. Study results and caveats: Repertoires were collected only later (after the peak T cell response had occurred). Among the donors, most were white British and more were female, and clonal diversity was possibly underestimated. There were vaccine-associated CD4 TCRs across spike, dominant at 160-218 and 743-854.

Note on this clone: Its antigen is unknown.

Sample: peripheral blood, taken 28 days after the second AZD1222 dose. This sequence originates from an adult who received the AZD1222 COVID-19 vaccine.

The CDR3 nucleotides read TGTGCCAGCAGAGACGACCTCGGGGCCTACAATGAGCAGTTCTTC. Translating gives CASRDDLGAYNEQFF. The J gene is TRBJ2-1, the V gene TRBV2; possible D gene TRBD2, 5 bases. V gave up 6 bases and J gave up 2 bases, with 14 bases separating them. Germline loops: CDR1 SNHLY, CDR2 FYNNEI. The CDR3 runs to 15 residues. Complete variable domain (other parts from reference TRBV2 and TRBJ2-1): EPEVTQTPSHQVTQMGQEVILRCVPISNHLYFYWYRQILGQKVEFLVSFYNNEISEKSEIFDDQFSVERPDGSNFTLKIRSTKLEDSAMYFCASRDDLGAYNEQFFGPGTRLTVL.